The present T cell receptor beta chain was sequenced within a study of T cells in Graves' hyperthyroidism and ophthalmopathy. RNA transcripts gave rise to amplified TCR beta CDR3 regions. During a first-round RT-PCR of the TCR CDR3, the HTBI primer set was used. TCRdb passed the multiplex PCR reads through MiXCR, listing each CDR3 protein once. Among about 500,000 distinct CDR3 sequences, around 50% were seen once, and the ten largest hold about two fifths. This clonotype appeared once. Its antigen is not identified. Study findings and constraints: A model using 13 V-J features told ophthalmopathy apart from stable hyperthyroidism. Ophthalmopathy was identified by the model a median around 5.9 months ahead of onset. Blood also carried most thyroid clonotypes expanded above 0.001.

Uncontrolled infection, other autoimmune disease, pregnancy or lactation led to exclusion. Germline values: CDR1 SEHNR, CDR2 FQNEAQ (reference sequence). J was trimmed by 4 bases and V by 6 bases; bases with no gene match: 8. This CDR3 spans 15 amino acids. This clonotype was obtained from an adult woman with Graves' disease, either hyperthyroidism or ophthalmopathy (not recorded which). Sequenced input: peripheral blood or thyroid tissue (not recorded which). J is TRBJ2-5 and V is TRBV7-9; 10 bases match TRBD2. In DNA, the CDR3 is TGTGCCAGCAGTGAAATGGCTAGCGGGGGAGAGACCCAGTACTTC. Encoded protein: CASSEMASGGETQYF. Full variable domain (rest looked up from reference TRBV7-9 and TRBJ2-5): DTGVSQNPRHKITKRGQNVTFRCDPISEHNRLYWYRQTLGQGPEFLTYFQNEAQLEKSRLLSDRFSAERPKGSFSTLEIQRTEQGDSAMYLCASSEMASGGETQYFGPGTRLLVL.